This TCR beta chain is drawn from a study of neurological immune-mediated disorders. Study outcomes and limitations: HTLV-1-associated myelopathy displayed the greatest TCR clonal expansion, and multiple sclerosis exhibited the smallest, lower than that of healthy controls.

A 10-nucleotide random UMI tagged transcripts in template-switch 5'RACE cDNA synthesis. The output of every sequencing run, over 190 million TCR-beta sequences, came from 15-18 subjects. TCRdb re-called the 5' RACE reads through MiXCR, storing one row per CDR3 protein. This sample has around 40,000 distinct CDR3 sequences; about 12% occur once, and the top ten carry over 0.95%. As regards this clonotype: Its target is unknown.

The ends were cut back, 4 bases at V and 7 bases at J, with 11 bases in the middle. The germline V gene encodes CDR1 MNHEY and CDR2 SVGEGT. This CDR3 has 13 residues. The sequence was obtained from a female donor in good health. Sequenced input: PBMCs. This sequence joins TRBV6-2 or TRBV6-3 and TRBJ1-5; no firm D call. CDR3 in amino acids: CASSLDQRQPQHF. The CDR3 bases are TGTGCCAGCAGTTTAGATCAACGCCAGCCCCAGCATTTT.